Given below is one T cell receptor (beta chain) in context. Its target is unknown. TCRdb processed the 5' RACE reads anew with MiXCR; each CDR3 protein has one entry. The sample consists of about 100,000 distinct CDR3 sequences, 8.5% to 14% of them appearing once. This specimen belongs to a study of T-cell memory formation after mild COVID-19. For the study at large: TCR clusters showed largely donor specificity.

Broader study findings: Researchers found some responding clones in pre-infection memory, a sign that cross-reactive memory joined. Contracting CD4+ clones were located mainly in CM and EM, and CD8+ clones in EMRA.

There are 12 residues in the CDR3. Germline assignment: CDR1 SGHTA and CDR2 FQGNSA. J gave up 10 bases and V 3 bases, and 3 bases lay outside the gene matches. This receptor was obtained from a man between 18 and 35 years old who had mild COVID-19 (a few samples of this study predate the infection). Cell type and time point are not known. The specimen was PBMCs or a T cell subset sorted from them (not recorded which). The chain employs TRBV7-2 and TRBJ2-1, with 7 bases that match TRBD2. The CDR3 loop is CASSFSRGEQFF. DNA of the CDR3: TGTGCCAGCAGCTTCTCGCGGGGGGAGCAGTTCTTC.